The 11 T cell receptor beta chains given below trace back to one sample, sequenced in a study of technical replicates of blood from a few donors. TCRdb keeps only in-frame clones here, not all; method: immunoSEQ multiplex PCR. The table has about 74,000 clones, 95% seen once. The sample was T cells isolated from PBMCs. These receptors came from a human donor in good health.

The gene calls are TRBV29-1 and TRBJ2-1, with 7 bases identical to TRBD2. CDR1 SQVTM and CDR2 ANQGSEA come from the germline V gene. CDR3 length: 14 amino acids. The ends lost 4 bases at V and 5 bases at J; junction bases unmatched: 8. The CDR3 loop reads CSVAQRLADNEQFF. CDR3 DNA sequence: TGCAGCGTTGCCCAACGGCTAGCGGACAATGAGCAGTTCTTC.

This rearrangement joins TRBV28 to TRBJ2-3, with 8 bases identical to TRBD2. Germline CDR1 MDHEN, CDR2 SYDVKM. The CDR3 totals 17 residues. J gave up 2 bases and V 1 base, and 8 bases lay outside the gene matches. The CDR3 DNA sequence: TGTGCCAGCAGTTTATTATTCACTAGCGGCTTCACAGATACGCAGTATTTT. Residues: CASSLLFTSGFTDTQYF. The entire variable domain, with the rest obtained from reference TRBV28 and TRBJ2-3, is as follows: DVKVTQSSRYLVKRTGEKVFLECVQDMDHENMFWYRQDPGLGLRLIYFSYDVKMKEKGDIPEGYSVSREKKERFSLILESASTNQTSMYLCASSLLFTSGFTDTQYFGPGTRLTVL.

This clone was seen more than once but under ten times. CDR3 in DNA: TGCGCCAGCAGCTTGGCAGACACCGGGGAGCTGTTTTTT. Its translation is CASSLADTGELFF. V is TRBV5-1 and J is TRBJ2-2; D uncertain. CDR3 length: 13 amino acids. V gave up 0 bases and J gave up 3 bases, with 3 bases separating them. Per germline, CDR1 SGHRS and CDR2 YFSETQ.

This chain links TRBV7-8 with TRBJ1-1; no definite D call. Trimming removed 3 bases at V and 8 bases at J, with 4 bases between. The germline V gene encodes CDR1 SGHVS and CDR2 FQNEAQ. The CDR3 is 10 residues long. The CDR3 here is CASSLQEAFF. The CDR3 DNA reads as TGTGCCAGCAGCTTGCAGGAAGCTTTCTTT.

In this sample, this clone turned up once. V and J are TRBV28 and TRBJ1-2; D gene unclear. Trimming removed 8 bases at V and 5 bases at J, with 18 bases between. Germline loops: CDR1 MDHEN, CDR2 SYDVKM. There are 14 residues in the CDR3. CDR3 nucleotides: TGTGCCAGCTTGGAGGTCATCCCCCCTTATGGCTACACCTTC. Translated, it gives CASLEVIPPYGYTF.

J is TRBJ1-1 and V is TRBV6-5; a possible D gene is TRBD1 (5 bases). Germline lookup yields CDR1 MNHEY and CDR2 SVGAGI. The V gene lost 2 bases and the J gene lost 4 bases, with 8 bases spanning the gap. CDR3 length equals 13 residues. Here the CDR3 reads CASSYRGGTEAFF. CDR3 nucleotide sequence: TGTGCCAGCAGTTACAGGGGAGGCACTGAAGCTTTCTTT.

In nucleotides, the CDR3 is TGTGCCAGCAGGCGACCCGGGACAGGATACGAGCAGTACTTC. Protein sequence: CASRRPGTGYEQYF. The genes are TRBV28 and TRBJ2-7; 8 bases fit TRBD1. Looked up from germline, CDR1 is MDHEN and CDR2 is SYDVKM. The CDR3 is made up of 14 amino acids. V lost 6 bases, J lost 4 bases, and 8 bases stayed unmatched. Looking up the rest from reference TRBV28 and TRBJ2-7 gives the full variable domain: DVKVTQSSRYLVKRTGEKVFLECVQDMDHENMFWYRQDPGLGLRLIYFSYDVKMKEKGDIPEGYSVSREKKERFSLILESASTNQTSMYLCASRRPGTGYEQYFGPGTRLTVT.

The chain links TRBV5-1 to TRBJ1-2; D may be TRBD1 (6 bases). The CDR3 is 17 amino acids. Germline lookup yields CDR1 SGHRS and CDR2 YFSETQ. V dropped 8 bases and J dropped 0 bases, with 23 bases sitting between them. CDR3 amino acids: CASTTGDTLFSNYGYTF. The CDR3 coding sequence is TGCGCCAGTACTACTGGGGACACTCTTTTTTCTAACTATGGCTACACCTTC.

The rearrangement uses TRBV29-1 and TRBJ2-7; 9 bases fit TRBD1. V shed 0 bases, J shed 5 bases, and the junction held 8 bases outside the gene matches. The CDR3 loop spans 15 amino acids. Germline CDR1 reads SQVTM; CDR2 reads ANQGSEA. The CDR3 bases are TGCAGCGTTGAAGAAACCGGGACAGGGTTTAACGAGCAGTACTTC. The encoded protein is CSVEETGTGFNEQYF.

The V gene is TRBV10-3, the J gene TRBJ2-7; 7 bases are shared with TRBD2. The CDR3 is made up of 15 amino acids. V gave up 6 bases and J gave up 2 bases; unmatched junction bases: 10. In germline, CDR1 is ENHRY, CDR2 SYGVKD. The CDR3 here is CAISDPGGGAYEQYF. DNA for the CDR3: TGTGCCATCAGCGACCCGGGGGGAGGTGCCTACGAGCAGTACTTC.

J is TRBJ2-7 and V is TRBV28; possibly TRBD1 for D (6 bases). Trimming shortened V by 2 bases and J by 2 bases, and 7 bases separated the two germline ends. This CDR3 spans 13 amino acids. In germline, CDR1 is MDHEN, CDR2 SYDVKM. The DNA for the CDR3 is TGTGCCAGCAGTTTAGGGGGCCCCTACGAGCAGTACTTC. This sequence encodes CASSLGGPYEQYF.